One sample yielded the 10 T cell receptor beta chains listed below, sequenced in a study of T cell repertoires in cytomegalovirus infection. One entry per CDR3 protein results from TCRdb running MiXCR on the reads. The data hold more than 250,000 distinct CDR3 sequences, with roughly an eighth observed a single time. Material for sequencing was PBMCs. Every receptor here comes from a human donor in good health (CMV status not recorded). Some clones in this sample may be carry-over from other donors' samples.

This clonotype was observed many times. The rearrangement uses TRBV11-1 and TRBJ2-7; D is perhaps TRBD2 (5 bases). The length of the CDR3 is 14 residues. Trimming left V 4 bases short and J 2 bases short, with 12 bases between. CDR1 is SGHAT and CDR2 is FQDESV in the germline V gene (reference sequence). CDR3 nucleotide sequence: TGTGCCAGCAGCTCCGCCGGAGGAACCTACGAGCAGTACTTC. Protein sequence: CASSSAGGTYEQYF.

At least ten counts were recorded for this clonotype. The CDR3 DNA follows: TGTGCCAGCAGTTACGATTGGGGGAATGGAAATGAAAAACTGTTTTTT. Amino acids: CASSYDWGNGNEKLFF. The genes are TRBV6-5 and TRBJ1-4; D is perhaps TRBD1 (5 bases). The germline V gene encodes CDR1 MNHEY and CDR2 SVGAGI. Trimming stripped 2 bases from V and 5 bases from J, with 15 bases between. CDR3 length: 16 residues.

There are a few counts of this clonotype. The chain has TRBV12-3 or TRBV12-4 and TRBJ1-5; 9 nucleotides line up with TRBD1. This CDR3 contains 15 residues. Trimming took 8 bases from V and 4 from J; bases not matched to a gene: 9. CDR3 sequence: CASDYGDRGNQPQHF. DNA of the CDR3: TGTGCCAGCGATTACGGTGACAGGGGGAATCAGCCCCAGCATTTT.

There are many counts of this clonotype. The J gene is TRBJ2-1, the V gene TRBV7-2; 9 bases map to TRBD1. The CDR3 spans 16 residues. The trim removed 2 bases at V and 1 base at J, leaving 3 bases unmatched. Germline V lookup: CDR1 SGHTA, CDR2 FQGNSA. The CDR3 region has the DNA TGTGCCAGCAGCTTACGACAGGGGGGGTCCTACAATGAGCAGTTCTTC. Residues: CASSLRQGGSYNEQFF.

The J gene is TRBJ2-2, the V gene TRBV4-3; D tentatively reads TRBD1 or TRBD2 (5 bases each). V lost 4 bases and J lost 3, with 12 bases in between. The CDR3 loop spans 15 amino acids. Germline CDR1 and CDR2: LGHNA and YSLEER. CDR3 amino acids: CASSRQPGDTGELFF. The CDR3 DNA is TGCGCCAGCAGCCGACAGCCCGGGGACACCGGGGAGCTGTTTTTT.

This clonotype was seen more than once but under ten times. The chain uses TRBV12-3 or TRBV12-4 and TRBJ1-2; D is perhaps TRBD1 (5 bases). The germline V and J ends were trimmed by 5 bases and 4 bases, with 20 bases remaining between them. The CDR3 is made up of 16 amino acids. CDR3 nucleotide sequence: TGTGCCAGCAGTCCTAACCTGGAAGGGGCGGGCTATGGCTACACCTTC. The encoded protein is CASSPNLEGAGYGYTF.

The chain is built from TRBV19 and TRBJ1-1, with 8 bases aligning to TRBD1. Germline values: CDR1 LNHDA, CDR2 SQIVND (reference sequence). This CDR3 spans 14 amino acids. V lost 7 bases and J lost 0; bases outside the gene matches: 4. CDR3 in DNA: TGTGCCAGTATCCCGACAGGGGTGAACACTGAAGCTTTCTTT. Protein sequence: CASIPTGVNTEAFF.

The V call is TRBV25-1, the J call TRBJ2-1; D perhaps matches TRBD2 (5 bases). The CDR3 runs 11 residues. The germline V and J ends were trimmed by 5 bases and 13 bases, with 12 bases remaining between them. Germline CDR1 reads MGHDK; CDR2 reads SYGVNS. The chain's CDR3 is CASSTGSRQFF. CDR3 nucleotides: TGTGCCAGCAGTACGGGGAGCCGACAGTTCTTC.

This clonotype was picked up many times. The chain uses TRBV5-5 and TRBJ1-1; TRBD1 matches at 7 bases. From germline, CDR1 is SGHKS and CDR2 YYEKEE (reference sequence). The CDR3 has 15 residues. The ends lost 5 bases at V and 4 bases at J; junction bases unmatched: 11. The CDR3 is CASSERQGESTEAFF. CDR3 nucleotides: TGTGCCAGCAGTGAACGACAGGGTGAGAGCACTGAAGCTTTCTTT.

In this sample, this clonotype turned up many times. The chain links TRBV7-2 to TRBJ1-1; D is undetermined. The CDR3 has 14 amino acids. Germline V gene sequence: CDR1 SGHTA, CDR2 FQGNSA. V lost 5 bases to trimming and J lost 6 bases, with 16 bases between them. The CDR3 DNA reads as TGTGCCAGCAGCCCTGAGGCCGGGGAACCTGAAGCTTTCTTT. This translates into CASSPEAGEPEAFF.